The 11 T cell receptor beta chains below all came from one sample that was sequenced in a study of blood T cell repertoires in COVID-19. Clones were sequenced by immunoSEQ multiplex PCR, and TCRdb holds only the in-frame ones, with some missing. The repertoire includes roughly 110,000 clones, approximately 88% of them detected once, and 6.8% sits in the top ten. The sequencing sample was made of peripheral blood. These receptors all stem from a man aged 45-65 years with active or convalescent COVID-19.

This clone was seen a single time. The CDR3 sequence: CSLSQGDTEAFF. The DNA for the CDR3 is TGCAGCTTATCTCAGGGGGACACTGAAGCTTTCTTT. The V gene is TRBV29-1, the J gene TRBJ1-1, with 7 bases identical to TRBD1. V lost 8 bases, J lost 3 bases, and 6 bases stayed unmatched. The CDR3 is 12 amino acids. The germline V gene encodes CDR1 SQVTM and CDR2 ANQGSEA.

The CDR3 sequence: CASSIRGGRGTDTQYF. The CDR3 coding sequence is TGTGCCAGCAGTATCAGAGGGGGAAGGGGCACAGATACGCAGTATTTT. The rearrangement uses TRBV9 and TRBJ2-3, with D possibly TRBD1 on 6 matching bases. The CDR3 covers 16 residues. Germline-derived CDR1 and CDR2 are SGDLS and YYNGEE. The germline V and J ends were trimmed by 5 bases and 1 base, with 17 bases remaining between them.

The chain combines TRBV11-2 with TRBJ2-1, with 8 nucleotides matching TRBD2. V was pared by 2 bases and J by 3 bases, with 3 bases of the junction left unmatched. The CDR3 consists of 15 residues. Germline V lookup: CDR1 SGHAT, CDR2 FQNNGV. CDR3 protein: CASSLSSGVYNEQFF. CDR3 bases: TGTGCCAGCAGCTTAAGTAGCGGGGTCTACAATGAGCAGTTCTTC.

This CDR3 is CASSTQTGGSGNTIYF. CDR3 nucleotides: TGTGCCAGCAGTACTCAGACAGGGGGCTCTGGAAACACCATATATTTT. The chain links TRBV6-2 or TRBV6-3 to TRBJ1-3; TRBD1 agrees at 9 bases. This CDR3 is 16 amino acids long. Germline trimming cut 5 bases from V and 0 bases from J; bases unmatched to any gene: 5. CDR1 MNHEY and CDR2 SVGEGT come from the germline V gene.

This chain links TRBV6-5 with TRBJ1-1; TRBD1 matches 8 bases. CDR3 length: 15 residues. Trimming removed 8 bases from V and 5 bases from J; junction bases left unmatched: 13. The V gene's germline CDR1 is MNHEY and CDR2 SVGAGI. CDR3 nucleotide sequence: TGTGCCAGCGGAATATCAGGACAGGGTATAACTGAAGCTTTCTTT. Amino acid sequence: CASGISGQGITEAFF.

The V gene is TRBV6-2 or TRBV6-3, the J gene TRBJ1-1; a weak D match, TRBD1 (6 bases). V was pared by 2 bases and J by 1 base, with 14 bases between. CDR3 length: 16 residues. Germline V gene data show CDR1 as MNHEY and CDR2 as SVGEGT. The CDR3: CASSYPQGWENTEAFF. Here the CDR3 DNA reads TGTGCCAGCAGTTACCCCCAGGGGTGGGAGAACACTGAAGCTTTCTTT.

This clone came up once. The genes are TRBV6-1 and TRBJ2-1, with 10 bases that match TRBD2. Germline CDR1 reads MNHNS; CDR2 reads SASEGT. V was clipped by 2 bases and J by 9 bases; unmatched bases: 7. The CDR3 has 15 amino acids. CDR3 sequence (DNA): TGTGCCAGCAGTGAATCGTCTAGCGGGAGTGGTGAGCAGTTCTTC. This sequence encodes CASSESSSGSGEQFF.

The V call is TRBV27, the J call TRBJ2-7; 7 nucleotides line up with TRBD2. V lost 5 bases to trimming and J lost 3 bases; unmatched junction nucleotides: 4. CDR3 length equals 13 residues. The germline gives CDR1 MNHEY, CDR2 SMNVEV (reference sequence). CDR3 in amino acids: CASSPGGGYEQYF. The CDR3 nucleotides are TGTGCCAGCAGTCCGGGCGGGGGCTACGAGCAGTACTTC.

CDR3 in amino acids: CAWSVGRGANYGYTF. The CDR3, as DNA: TGTGCCTGGAGTGTAGGGCGGGGAGCTAACTATGGCTACACCTTC. The chain recombines TRBV30 with TRBJ1-2; D not resolved. Germline CDR1 GTSNPN, CDR2 SVGIG (reference sequence). The CDR3 totals 15 residues. Trimming pared 0 bases from V and 0 bases from J, leaving 11 bases between.

The chain carries TRBV7-2 and TRBJ1-3, with D maybe TRBD1 (6 bases). The CDR3 contains 15 residues. Germline values: CDR1 SGHTA, CDR2 FQGNSA. V was cut by 2 bases and J by 3 bases, with 11 bases left in between. As DNA, the CDR3 is TGTGCCAGCAGCTTACCGGGGGGCGGTGGAAACACCATATATTTT. Its protein product is CASSLPGGGGNTIYF.

The chain is built from TRBV10-3 and TRBJ1-4, with D maybe TRBD1 (5 bases). Germline values: CDR1 ENHRY, CDR2 SYGVKD. The CDR3 sequence is 12 residues long. V lost 10 bases, J lost 8 bases, and 14 bases lay in between. CDR3 amino acids: CASGTDGEKLFF. The DNA for the CDR3 is TGTGCCAGCGGGACGGATGGGGAAAAACTGTTTTTT.